Sequencing of this TCR beta chain was carried out in a study of human T cells and chemical hapten exposure. Study-wide findings and caveats: As patch test score rose, PT1 expanded TCR counts tended to rise as well.

At least ten counts were recorded for this clonotype. Its antigen remains unknown. Each CDR3 protein is one row after TCRdb ran MiXCR on the RACE reads. The data show fewer than 150,000 distinct CDR3 sequences, with 10% to 15% seen just once and under 1.5% held by the top ten. The sample's time point: patch test 2, 6 weeks after DPC sensitization. Treatment described: therapeutic diphenylcyclopropenone sensitization with weekly scalp DPC. Donors, patients with alopecia ranging from 18 to 70 years old and judged suitable for DPC, provided samples. From germline, CDR1 is SGHNT and CDR2 YYREEE (reference sequence). With 4 bases removed from V and 0 bases from J, the gap between germline ends came to 14 bases. The length of the CDR3 is 16 residues.

The rearrangement joins TRBV5-4 to TRBJ2-1; weak D call: TRBD1 (6 bases). Specimen: whole blood, collected in connection with sensitization to the hapten diphenylcyclopropenone (DPC). The TCR sequence derives from a woman aged 45 to 65 with alopecia areata. Some clones in this sample may be carry-over from other donors' samples. The CDR3 loop is CASSPRTASSYNEQFF. CDR3 nucleotides: TGTGCCAGCAGCCCGAGGACAGCGAGCTCCTACAATGAGCAGTTCTTC.